A single sample is the source of the 28 T cell receptor beta chains below, sequenced in a study of cytomegalovirus exposure and HLA in healthy donors. Primers: 60 Vbeta forward and 13 Jbeta reverse. The repertoire was sequenced with immunoSEQ multiplex PCR; TCRdb's copy has only in-frame clones and lacks some. The sample comprises about 160,000 clones, roughly four fifths of which are singletons, and 0.96% rests with the top ten. Sequencing was carried out using PBMCs. These receptors all come from a girl aged 2 to 9 in good health and CMV-seropositive.

This rearrangement joins TRBV7-8 to TRBJ2-7, with 10 bases matching TRBD2. Germline-derived CDR1 and CDR2 are SGHVS and FQNEAQ. The CDR3 runs to 16 residues. Germline trimming cut 5 bases from V and 1 base from J; bases unmatched to any gene: 8. Here the CDR3 reads CASSLAGTSASYEQYF. The CDR3 coding sequence is TGTGCCAGCAGCCTGGCCGGGACTAGCGCGTCCTACGAGCAGTACTTC.

V and J are TRBV28 and TRBJ1-5, with D perhaps matching TRBD1 (5 bases). V was shortened by 4 bases and J by 7 bases, with 11 bases between the two germline ends. The CDR3 extends over 13 amino acids. CDR1 is MDHEN, CDR2 SYDVKM, per germline. The CDR3 region has the DNA TGTGCCAGCAGTTCAAGGGGCTTGCAGCCCCAGCATTTT. The encoded protein is CASSSRGLQPQHF.

This clone was seen a few times. CDR3 region: CASSLEGSGSLVTQYF. CDR3 bases: TGTGCCAGCAGCTTAGAGGGTAGCGGGAGTTTGGTGACCCAGTACTTC. This sequence joins TRBV7-9 and TRBJ2-5; the match to TRBD2 covers 9 bases. Germline V lookup: CDR1 SEHNR, CDR2 FQNEAQ (reference sequence). CDR3 length equals 16 residues. With V trimmed by 1 base and J by 7 bases, 10 bases remained unmatched.

This chain connects TRBV10-3 to TRBJ2-1, with 11 bases lining up with TRBD2. The ends lost 3 bases at V and 0 bases at J; junction bases unmatched: 7. CDR3 length equals 18 residues. The V gene's germline CDR1 is ENHRY and CDR2 SYGVKD. Written as DNA, the CDR3 is TGTGCCATCAGTGAAACACTAGCGGGGGCCCGCTCCTACAATGAGCAGTTCTTC. As protein: CAISETLAGARSYNEQFF.

The chain couples TRBV5-6 to TRBJ1-4, with 9 bases lining up with TRBD1. V was pared by 2 bases and J by 8 bases, with 13 bases of the junction left unmatched. This CDR3 is 17 amino acids long. From germline, CDR1 is SGHDT and CDR2 YYEEEE. CDR3 DNA: TGTGCCAGCAGCTTTCAACAGGGGGCCCCGTCGGGGGAAAAACTGTTTTTT. It encodes CASSFQQGAPSGEKLFF.

J is TRBJ1-2 and V is TRBV4-1; D might be TRBD1 (5 bases). V lost 1 base and J 3 bases, leaving 12 bases between the germline ends. The germline CDR1 and CDR2 sequences are MGHRA and YSYEKL. The CDR3 extends over 15 amino acids. The CDR3 region has the DNA TGCGCCAGCAGCCAAGGGCAGGGTTCGTACTATGGCTACACCTTC. This sequence encodes CASSQGQGSYYGYTF.

This clone was counted once. This chain connects TRBV6-5 to TRBJ2-5, with TRBD2 matching 7 bases. The germline CDR1 and CDR2 sequences are MNHEY and SVGAGI. The V and J ends lost 0 bases and 5 bases, in that order; junction bases with no gene match: 3. The CDR3 is 14 residues long. The CDR3 DNA follows: TGTGCCAGCAGTTACTCGAGAGCGGGGGAGACCCAGTACTTC. It codes for CASSYSRAGETQYF.

The chain has TRBV19 and TRBJ1-2; 10 bases are a match to TRBD1. With 7 bases clipped from V and 4 bases from J, the junction kept 6 bases outside the gene matches. This CDR3 contains 14 residues. Germline lookup yields CDR1 LNHDA and CDR2 SQIVND (reference sequence). The CDR3 region has the DNA TGTGCCAGTAATCGGGGGACAGGGGCCTATGGCTACACCTTC. Protein product: CASNRGTGAYGYTF.

The chain links TRBV19 to TRBJ2-1; TRBD2 matches at 8 bases. This CDR3 spans 15 amino acids. CDR1 and CDR2 from the germline V gene are LNHDA and SQIVND (reference sequence). V shed 2 bases and J 9 bases; nucleotides not matched to a gene: 9. The CDR3 DNA follows: TGTGCCAGTAGTATAATCGGGAGGGCCTTCGGTGAGCAGTTCTTC. Encoded protein: CASSIIGRAFGEQFF.

This chain's CDR3 is CASSPSLGGATDTQYF. For the CDR3, the DNA is TGTGCCAGCTCACCCTCCCTGGGGGGGGCGACAGATACGCAGTATTTT. This rearrangement joins TRBV18 to TRBJ2-3; possible D gene TRBD2, 7 bases. The germline CDR1 and CDR2 sequences are KGHSH and LQKENI. The CDR3 extends over 16 amino acids. The V end was cut by 3 bases, the J end by 3 bases, with 16 bases between.

This clone was detected only a few times. V usage is TRBV29-1 and J usage is TRBJ1-5; D possibly corresponds to TRBD1 (5 bases). CDR1 SQVTM and CDR2 ANQGSEA come from the germline V gene. V lost 0 bases to trimming and J lost 4 bases, with 13 bases between them. This CDR3 has 15 amino acids. In nucleotides, the CDR3 is TGCAGCGTTGAAGACGGGACGGGAGGGAATCAGCCCCAGCATTTT. Translation gives CSVEDGTGGNQPQHF.

The chain has TRBV4-2 and TRBJ1-5, with 8 bases fitting TRBD1. J was trimmed by 7 bases and V by 1 base; bases with no gene match: 3. CDR3 length equals 14 residues. Looked up from germline, CDR1 is LGHNA and CDR2 is YNFKEQ. The CDR3 spells CASSQASGGQPQHF. The CDR3 bases are TGTGCCAGCAGCCAAGCCTCAGGGGGCCAGCCCCAGCATTTT.

The V gene is TRBV4-2, the J gene TRBJ2-1; 11 bases agree with TRBD2. CDR1 LGHNA and CDR2 YNFKEQ come from the germline V gene. The CDR3 totals 18 residues. The junction had 7 bases not matched to a gene; V was cut back by 3 bases and J by 0 bases. The CDR3 DNA follows: TGTGCCAGCAGCCACGGGACTAGCGGACCCAGCTCCTACAATGAGCAGTTCTTC. Protein: CASSHGTSGPSSYNEQFF.

This sequence joins TRBV4-1 and TRBJ2-3; no clear D gene. This CDR3 region has 16 residues. Germline V gene data show CDR1 as MGHRA and CDR2 as YSYEKL. V lost 2 bases, J lost 5 bases, and 17 bases lay in between. The DNA for the CDR3 is TGCGCCAGCAGCCAACCCCCTGGGCTCCGGTTAGATACGCAGTATTTT. Amino acid sequence: CASSQPPGLRLDTQYF.

The rearrangement uses TRBV10-3 and TRBJ2-5, with a tentative D call TRBD2 (6 bases). The CDR3 consists of 16 residues. From germline, CDR1 is ENHRY and CDR2 SYGVKD. Trimming shortened V by 9 bases and J by 5 bases, and 25 bases separated the two germline ends. CDR3 coding DNA: TGTGCCATAAAGCGGACTGCGGGACTGTCTATGGAGACCCAGTACTTC. Its translation: CAIKRTAGLSMETQYF.

Only one count was recorded for this clone. CDR3 loop: CASSSPVGRGHEQYF. CDR3 in DNA: TGCGCCAGCAGCTCACCGGTCGGTAGAGGGCACGAGCAGTACTTC. This chain joins TRBV5-1 and TRBJ2-7; the D gene is possibly TRBD2 (5 bases). This CDR3 region has 15 residues. Germline-derived CDR1 and CDR2 are SGHRS and YFSETQ. The ends were cut back, 3 bases at V and 5 bases at J, with 18 bases in the middle.

This clone has a single count. The chain is built from TRBV10-1 and TRBJ2-2; no definite D call. V was cut by 0 bases and J by 4 bases, with 9 bases left in between. CDR3 length: 15 amino acids. CDR1 is WNHNN and CDR2 is SYGVQD in the germline V gene (reference sequence). DNA of the CDR3: TGCGCCAGCAGTGAGTCCGGCGGCAGCACCGGGGAGCTGTTTTTT. Translated: CASSESGGSTGELFF.

The rearrangement links TRBV6-1 to TRBJ2-5; a weak D match, TRBD1 (6 bases). This CDR3 has 13 amino acids. Between the trimmed V and J ends, which lost 3 bases and 12 bases, there was a span of 17 bases. Germline V gives CDR1 MNHNS, CDR2 SASEGT. The CDR3 is CASSDSPRGTEYF. CDR3 bases: TGTGCCAGCAGTGACTCCCCTAGGGGGACGGAGTACTTC.

V usage is TRBV2 and J usage is TRBJ2-5; D remains unclear. This CDR3 contains 13 residues. Per germline, CDR1 SNHLY and CDR2 FYNNEI. Trimming left V 4 bases short and J 5 bases short, with 11 bases between. CDR3 coding DNA: TGTGCCAGCAGTGTTTCCCTACCGGAGACCCAGTACTTC. Translation gives CASSVSLPETQYF.

The chain combines TRBV5-1 with TRBJ2-7; D remains unclear. Per the germline V gene, CDR1 is SGHRS and CDR2 is YFSETQ. The CDR3 is 17 amino acids. V gave up 1 base and J gave up 2 bases, with 19 bases separating them. CDR3 residues: CASSLSSSQYPTYEQYF. The CDR3 DNA is TGCGCCAGCAGCTTGAGTTCCTCTCAGTACCCAACCTACGAGCAGTACTTC.

V gene TRBV25-1 combines with J gene TRBJ2-7; 8 nucleotides align to TRBD1. Germline values: CDR1 MGHDK, CDR2 SYGVNS. After removal of 5 bases from V and 3 bases from J, the junction contained 6 bases not matched to a gene. The CDR3 runs 14 residues. The CDR3 DNA reads TGTGCCAGCAGTCCCTACGGGACAGGCTACGAGCAGTACTTC. Its protein product is CASSPYGTGYEQYF.

This clone showed up just once. One junction end disagrees with the germline gene, perhaps due to a read error. The chain joins TRBV19 to TRBJ2-6; TRBD2 matches at 7 bases. The CDR3 spans 14 residues. The germline gives CDR1 LNHDA, CDR2 SQIVND (reference sequence). CDR3 in amino acids: CASSRGGGTNVLTF. For the CDR3, the DNA is TGTGCCAGTAGTAGGGGGGGTGGGACCAACGTCCTGACTTTC.

V usage is TRBV13 and J usage is TRBJ1-2, with no clear D. V shed 0 bases and J shed 4 bases, with 9 bases lying between them. Germline-derived CDR1 and CDR2 are PRHDT and FYEKMQ (reference sequence). This CDR3 is 14 amino acids long. The CDR3 loop reads CASSLGQNLYGYTF. The CDR3, as DNA: TGTGCCAGCAGCTTAGGACAGAACCTCTATGGCTACACCTTC.

The chain joins TRBV29-1 to TRBJ2-1, with 9 positions matching TRBD2. The germline V gene has CDR1 SQVTM and CDR2 ANQGSEA. The CDR3 sequence is 15 residues long. V trimming: 2 bases; J trimming: 6 bases; junction bases outside the gene matches: 8. CDR3 nucleotide sequence: TGCAGCGTTGAACCGGGCGGGAGGGCCGGCAATGAGCAGTTCTTC. It yields the protein CSVEPGGRAGNEQFF.

J is TRBJ2-5 and V is TRBV18, with 7 bases fitting TRBD1. V was pared by 2 bases and J by 1 base, with 1 base of the junction left unmatched. Germline loops: CDR1 KGHSH, CDR2 LQKENI. This CDR3 is 14 amino acids long. This CDR3 reads CASSPDRAQETQYF. CDR3 coding DNA: TGTGCCAGCTCACCAGACAGGGCCCAAGAGACCCAGTACTTC.

This clone occurred once. The genes are TRBV30 and TRBJ2-5; D unclear. Trimming took 0 bases from V and 4 from J, leaving 6 bases between them. The CDR3 runs to 12 residues. The germline V gene has CDR1 GTSNPN and CDR2 SVGIG (reference sequence). The CDR3 sequence is CAWSVPGETQYF. CDR3 in DNA: TGTGCCTGGAGTGTCCCGGGAGAGACCCAGTACTTC.

This clone was picked up a small number of times. The chain recombines TRBV9 with TRBJ2-1; possibly TRBD2 for D (7 bases). This CDR3 contains 15 residues. Germline V gives CDR1 SGDLS, CDR2 YYNGEE. V was trimmed by 3 bases and J by 15 bases, leaving 25 bases between them. CDR3 in amino acids: CASSAIGGGGSGPFF. The CDR3 nucleotides are TGTGCCAGCAGCGCAATAGGAGGGGGGGGAAGCGGTCCGTTCTTC.

This rearrangement joins TRBV7-8 to TRBJ2-5, with TRBD2 matching 9 bases. CDR1 is SGHVS, CDR2 FQNEAQ, per germline. The CDR3 runs 17 residues. With V trimmed by 1 base and J by 5 bases, 11 bases remained unmatched. CDR3 amino acids: CASSLVRLAAPQETQYF. The CDR3 DNA follows: TGTGCCAGCAGCTTAGTTAGACTAGCGGCCCCGCAGGAGACCCAGTACTTC.